Here is one TCR beta chain with its context. Antigen specificity is unknown. In germline, CDR1 is SGHVS, CDR2 FNYEAQ. The CDR3 runs to 14 residues. The V and J ends lost 2 bases and 3 bases respectively, with 10 bases between them. TCRdb reprocessed the RT-PCR reads with MiXCR, giving one entry per CDR3 protein. The sample yields around 540,000 distinct CDR3 sequences, 12% seen once. The data belong to a study of response to subunit inactivated influenza vaccine. Overall study results and limits: Authors suggested seasonal influenza vaccinations each recruit few new T cells.

This chain uses TRBV7-6 with TRBJ2-5, with no clear D. The specimen comprised PBMCs from blood, sampled on the day of vaccination. This clonotype was sampled from a man between 45 and 60 years old who received an inactivated influenza vaccine. This CDR3 reads CASSLLGEEETQYF. Here the CDR3 DNA reads TGTGCCAGCAGCTTACTTGGTGAAGAAGAGACCCAGTACTTC.